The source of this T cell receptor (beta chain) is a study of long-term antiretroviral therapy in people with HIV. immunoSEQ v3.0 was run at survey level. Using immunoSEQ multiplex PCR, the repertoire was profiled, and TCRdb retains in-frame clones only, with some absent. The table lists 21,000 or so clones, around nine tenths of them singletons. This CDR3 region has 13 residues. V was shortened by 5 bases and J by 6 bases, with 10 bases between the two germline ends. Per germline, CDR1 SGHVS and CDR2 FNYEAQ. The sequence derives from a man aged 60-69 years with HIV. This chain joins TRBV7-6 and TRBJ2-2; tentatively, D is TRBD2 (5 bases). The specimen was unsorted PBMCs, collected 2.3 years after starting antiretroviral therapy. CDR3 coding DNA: TGTGCCAGCAGCGTCGGGATGTCCGGGGAGCTGTTTTTT. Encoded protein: CASSVGMSGELFF.